These T cell receptor beta chains were read from a single sample in a study of T cell responses to AZD1222 COVID-19 vaccine. TCRdb's table, derived via immunoSEQ multiplex PCR, lists solely in-frame clones and lacks some. Here the sample spans 150,000 or so clones, roughly nine tenths being singletons. Material: peripheral blood, obtained on day 0 of AZD1222 vaccination. The origin of the receptors is an adult in good health. Each CDR3 is given with its conserved first and last residue. The D gene is left open where the match is weak. Some rows have no size entry. The others give once, few or many, or a class for an expanded clone.

v_gene	j_gene	d_gene	abundance	CDR3nt	CDR3aa
TRBV19	TRBJ2-6	TRBD1	.	TGTGCCAGTAGTATACAGGACAGGGTGTCTGGGGCCAACGTCCTGACTTTC	CASSIQDRVSGANVLTF
TRBV6-5	TRBJ2-1	.	.	TGTGCCAGCAGTTCCTATAGAAACAATGAGCAGTTCTTC	CASSSYRNNEQFF
TRBV4-2	TRBJ1-6	.	few	TGTGCCAGCAGCCAAGAAGGAGGGAACAATTCACCCCTCCACTTT	CASSQEGGNNSPLHF
TRBV7-2	TRBJ2-4	.	once	TGTGCCAGCAGCTTAATGAACGACATTCAGTACTTC	CASSLMNDIQYF
TRBV5-1	TRBJ1-1	.	.	TGCGCCAGCAGCTTGGAAATGGGTACGCGGAAAGCTTTCTTT	CASSLEMGTRKAFF
TRBV7-3	TRBJ1-3	TRBD1	.	TGTGCCAGCAGCCGACAGGGTTTTGGAAACACCATATATTTT	CASSRQGFGNTIYF
TRBV29-1	TRBJ1-2	.	.	TGCAGCGTTGAAGGTTCGGGTCAAGATGGCTACACCTTC	CSVEGSGQDGYTF
TRBV2	TRBJ2-7	.	.	TGTGCCAGCAGACTGGACAGTTACGAGCAGTACTTC	CASRLDSYEQYF
TRBV7-2	TRBJ2-5	.	.	TGTGCCAGCAGCTTAGAGCCCCAGACAGGATCGGAGACCCAGTACTTC	CASSLEPQTGSETQYF
TRBV19	TRBJ1-2	TRBD1	.	TGTGCCAGTACCGGCCGGGACAGGGGTTTCGGCTATGGCTACACCTTC	CASTGRDRGFGYGYTF